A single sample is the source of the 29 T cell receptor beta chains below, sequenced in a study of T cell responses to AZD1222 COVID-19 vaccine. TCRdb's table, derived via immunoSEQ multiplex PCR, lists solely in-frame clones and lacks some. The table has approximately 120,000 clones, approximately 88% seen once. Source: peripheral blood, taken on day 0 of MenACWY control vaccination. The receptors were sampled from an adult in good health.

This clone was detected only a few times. Written as DNA, the CDR3 is TGTGCCAGCAGCAAAGGACAGCCCCTACTGGGGTACGAGCAGTACTTC. Translation: CASSKGQPLLGYEQYF. The chain has TRBV7-8 and TRBJ2-7; weak D call: TRBD1 (6 bases). There are 16 residues in the CDR3. V lost 5 bases and J 4 bases, leaving 21 bases between the germline ends. CDR1 SGHVS and CDR2 FQNEAQ come from the germline V gene.

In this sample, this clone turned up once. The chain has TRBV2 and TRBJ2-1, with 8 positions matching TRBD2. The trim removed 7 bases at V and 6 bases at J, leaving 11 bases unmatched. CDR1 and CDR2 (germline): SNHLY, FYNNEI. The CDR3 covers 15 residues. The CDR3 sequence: CASIKSGGAGNEQFF. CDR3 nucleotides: TGTGCCAGCATAAAAAGCGGGGGTGCGGGCAATGAGCAGTTCTTC.

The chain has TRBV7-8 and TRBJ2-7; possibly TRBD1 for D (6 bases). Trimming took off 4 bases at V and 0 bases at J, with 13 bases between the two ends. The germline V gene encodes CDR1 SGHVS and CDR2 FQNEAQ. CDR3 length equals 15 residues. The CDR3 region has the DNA TGTGCCAGCAGCTACAGGGATAGGAGCTCCTACGAGCAGTACTTC. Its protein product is CASSYRDRSSYEQYF. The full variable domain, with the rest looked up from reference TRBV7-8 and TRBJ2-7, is GAGVSQSPRYKVAKRGQDVALRCDPISGHVSLFWYQQALGQGPEFLTYFQNEAQLDKSGLPSDRFFAERPEGSVSTLKIQRTQQEDSAVYLCASSYRDRSSYEQYFGPGTRLTVT.

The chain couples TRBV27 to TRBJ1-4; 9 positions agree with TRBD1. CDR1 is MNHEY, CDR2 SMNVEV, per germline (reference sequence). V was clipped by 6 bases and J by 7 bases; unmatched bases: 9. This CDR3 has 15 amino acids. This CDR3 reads CASRSFRDRAEKLFF. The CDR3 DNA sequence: TGTGCCAGCAGGTCTTTTCGGGACAGGGCTGAAAAACTGTTTTTT.

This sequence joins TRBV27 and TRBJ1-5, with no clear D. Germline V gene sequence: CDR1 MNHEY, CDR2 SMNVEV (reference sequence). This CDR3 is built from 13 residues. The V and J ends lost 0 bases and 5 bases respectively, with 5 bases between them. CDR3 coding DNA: TGTGCCAGCAGTTTATCTACTCATCAGCCCCAGCATTTT. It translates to CASSLSTHQPQHF.

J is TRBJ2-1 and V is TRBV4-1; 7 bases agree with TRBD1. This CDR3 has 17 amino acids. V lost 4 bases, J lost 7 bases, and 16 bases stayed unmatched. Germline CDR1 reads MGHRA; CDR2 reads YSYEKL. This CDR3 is CASSRMPGQTLGNEQFF. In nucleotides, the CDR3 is TGCGCCAGCAGCCGAATGCCGGGACAGACGTTAGGGAATGAGCAGTTCTTC.

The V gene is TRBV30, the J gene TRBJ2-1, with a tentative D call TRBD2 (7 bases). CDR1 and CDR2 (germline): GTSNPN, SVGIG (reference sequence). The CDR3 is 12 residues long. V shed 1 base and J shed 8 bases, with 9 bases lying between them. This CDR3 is CAWSGGGYEQFF. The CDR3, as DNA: TGTGCCTGGAGTGGCGGGGGCTATGAGCAGTTCTTC.

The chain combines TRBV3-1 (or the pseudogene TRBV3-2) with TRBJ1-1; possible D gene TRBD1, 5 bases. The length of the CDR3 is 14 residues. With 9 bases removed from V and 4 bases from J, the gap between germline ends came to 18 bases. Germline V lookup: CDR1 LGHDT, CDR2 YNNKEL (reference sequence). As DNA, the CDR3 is TGTGCCAGGAGTCCCAGGGATTTGGGCACTGAAGCTTTCTTT. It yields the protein CARSPRDLGTEAFF.

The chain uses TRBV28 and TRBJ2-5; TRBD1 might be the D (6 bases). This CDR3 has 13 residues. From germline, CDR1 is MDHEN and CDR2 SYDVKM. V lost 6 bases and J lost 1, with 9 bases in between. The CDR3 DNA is TGTGCCAGCAGACAGGGCACCCAAGAGACCCAGTACTTC. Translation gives CASRQGTQETQYF.

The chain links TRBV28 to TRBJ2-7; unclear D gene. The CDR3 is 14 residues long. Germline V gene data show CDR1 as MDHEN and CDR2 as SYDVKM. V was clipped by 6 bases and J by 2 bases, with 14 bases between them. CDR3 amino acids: CASRPEPFAYEQYF. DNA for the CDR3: TGTGCCAGCAGACCCGAACCGTTCGCCTACGAGCAGTACTTC.

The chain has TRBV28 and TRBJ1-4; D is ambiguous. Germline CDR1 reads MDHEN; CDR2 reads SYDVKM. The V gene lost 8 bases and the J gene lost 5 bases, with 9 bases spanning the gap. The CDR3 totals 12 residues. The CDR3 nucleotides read TGTGCCAGCGACACGGAGAATGAAAAACTGTTTTTT. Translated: CASDTENEKLFF.

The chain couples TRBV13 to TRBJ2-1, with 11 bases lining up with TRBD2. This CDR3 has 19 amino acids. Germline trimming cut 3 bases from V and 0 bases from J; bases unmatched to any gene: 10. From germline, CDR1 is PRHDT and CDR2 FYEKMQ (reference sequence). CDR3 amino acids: CASSFSVLAGVYSYNEQFF. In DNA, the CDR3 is TGTGCCAGCAGCTTTTCGGTACTAGCGGGAGTCTACTCCTACAATGAGCAGTTCTTC.

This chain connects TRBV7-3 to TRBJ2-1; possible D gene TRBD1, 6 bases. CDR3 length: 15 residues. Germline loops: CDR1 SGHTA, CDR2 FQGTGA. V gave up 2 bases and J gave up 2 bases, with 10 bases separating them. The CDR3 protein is CASSLGGQTYNEQFF. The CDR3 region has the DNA TGTGCCAGCAGCTTAGGCGGACAGACCTACAATGAGCAGTTCTTC.

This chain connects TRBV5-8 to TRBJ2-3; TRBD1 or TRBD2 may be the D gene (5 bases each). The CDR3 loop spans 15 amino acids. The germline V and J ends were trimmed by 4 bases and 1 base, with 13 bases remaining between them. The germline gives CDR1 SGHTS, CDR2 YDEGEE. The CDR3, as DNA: TGTGCCAGCAGCCGGGGCGAGACCCGCACAGATACGCAGTATTTT. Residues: CASSRGETRTDTQYF.

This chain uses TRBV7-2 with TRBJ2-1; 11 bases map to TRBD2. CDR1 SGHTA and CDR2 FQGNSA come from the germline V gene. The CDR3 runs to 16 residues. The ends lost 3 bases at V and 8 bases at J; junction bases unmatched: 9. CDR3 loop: CASSFYVAGGGDEQFF. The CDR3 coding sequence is TGTGCCAGCAGCTTTTATGTAGCGGGAGGGGGTGATGAGCAGTTCTTC.

CDR3 amino acids: CASSFRTAQETQYF. Here the CDR3 DNA reads TGTGCCAGCAGTTTCAGGACAGCTCAAGAGACCCAGTACTTC. The chain couples TRBV27 to TRBJ2-5; maybe TRBD1 (6 bases). Germline assignment: CDR1 MNHEY and CDR2 SMNVEV (reference sequence). The CDR3 loop spans 14 amino acids. Trimming took off 3 bases at V and 2 bases at J, with 10 bases between the two ends.

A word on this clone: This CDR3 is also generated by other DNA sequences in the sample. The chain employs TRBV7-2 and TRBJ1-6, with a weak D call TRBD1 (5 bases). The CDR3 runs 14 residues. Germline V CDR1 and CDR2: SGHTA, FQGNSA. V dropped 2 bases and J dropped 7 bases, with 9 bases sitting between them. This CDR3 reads CASSLSGGNSPLHF. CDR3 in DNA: TGTGCCAGCAGCTTATCGGGGGGAAATTCACCCCTCCACTTT.

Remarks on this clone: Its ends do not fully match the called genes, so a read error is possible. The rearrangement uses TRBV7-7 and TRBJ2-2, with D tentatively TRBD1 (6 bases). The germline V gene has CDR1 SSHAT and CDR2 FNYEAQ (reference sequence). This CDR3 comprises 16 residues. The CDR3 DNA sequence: TGTGCTAGCAGCTTAGCCGGGACAACGAACACCGGGGAGCTGTTTTTT. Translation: CASSLAGTTNTGELFF.

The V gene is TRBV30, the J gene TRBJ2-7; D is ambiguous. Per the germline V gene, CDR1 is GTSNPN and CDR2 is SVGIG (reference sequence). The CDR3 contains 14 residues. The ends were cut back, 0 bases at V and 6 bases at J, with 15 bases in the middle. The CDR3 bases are TGTGCCTGGAGTGTTGACTCAGACTCCCGCGAGCAGTACTTC. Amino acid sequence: CAWSVDSDSREQYF.

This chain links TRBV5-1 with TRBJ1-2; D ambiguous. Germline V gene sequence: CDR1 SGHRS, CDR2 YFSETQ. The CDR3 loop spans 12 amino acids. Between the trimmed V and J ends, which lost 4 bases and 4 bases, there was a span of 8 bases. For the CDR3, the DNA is TGCGCCAGCAGCCCGGACGGCTATGGCTACACCTTC. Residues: CASSPDGYGYTF.

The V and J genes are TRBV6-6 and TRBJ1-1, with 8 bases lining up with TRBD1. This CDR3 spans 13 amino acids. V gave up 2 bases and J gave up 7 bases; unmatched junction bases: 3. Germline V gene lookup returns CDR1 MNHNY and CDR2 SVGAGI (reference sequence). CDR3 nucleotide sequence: TGTGCCAGCAGTTACACAGGGGGGTTTGAAGCTTTCTTT. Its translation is CASSYTGGFEAFF.

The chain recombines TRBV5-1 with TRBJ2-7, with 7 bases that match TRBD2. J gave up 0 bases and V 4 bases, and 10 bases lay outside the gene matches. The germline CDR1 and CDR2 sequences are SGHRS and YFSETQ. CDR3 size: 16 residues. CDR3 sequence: CASSPRGSGTSYEQYF. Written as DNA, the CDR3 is TGCGCCAGCAGCCCCCGGGGGAGCGGGACCTCCTACGAGCAGTACTTC.

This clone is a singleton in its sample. The CDR3 spells CASSQDLGVVGQYPNYGYTF. The CDR3 nucleotides are TGTGCCAGCAGCCAAGATTTGGGGGTTGTGGGACAGTACCCTAACTATGGCTACACCTTC. The chain recombines TRBV3-1 (or the pseudogene TRBV3-2) with TRBJ1-2, with 7 positions matching TRBD1. From germline, CDR1 is LGHDT and CDR2 YNNKEL (reference sequence). Germline trimming cut 0 bases from V and 0 bases from J; bases unmatched to any gene: 16. The CDR3 consists of 20 residues.

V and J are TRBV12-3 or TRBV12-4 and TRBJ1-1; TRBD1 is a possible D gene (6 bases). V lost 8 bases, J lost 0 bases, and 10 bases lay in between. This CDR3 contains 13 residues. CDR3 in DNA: TGTGCCAGCCGTGGACAGCTGAACACTGAAGCTTTCTTT. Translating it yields CASRGQLNTEAFF.

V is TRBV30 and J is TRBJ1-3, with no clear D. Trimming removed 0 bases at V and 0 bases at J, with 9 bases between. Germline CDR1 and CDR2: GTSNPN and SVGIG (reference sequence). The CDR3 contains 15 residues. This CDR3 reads CAWSVGGYSGNTIYF. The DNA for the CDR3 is TGTGCCTGGAGTGTAGGTGGATACTCTGGAAACACCATATATTTT.

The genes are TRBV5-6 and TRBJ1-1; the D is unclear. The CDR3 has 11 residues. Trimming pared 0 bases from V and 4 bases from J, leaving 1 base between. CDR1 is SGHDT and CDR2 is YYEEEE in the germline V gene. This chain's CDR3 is CASSLATEAFF. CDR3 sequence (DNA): TGTGCCAGCAGCTTGGCCACTGAAGCTTTCTTT.

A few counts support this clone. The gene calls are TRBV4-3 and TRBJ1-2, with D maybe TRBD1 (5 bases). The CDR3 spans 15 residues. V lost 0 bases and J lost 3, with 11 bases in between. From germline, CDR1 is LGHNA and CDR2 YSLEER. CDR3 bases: TGCGCCAGCAGCCAAGAGCAGGGCGGGTACTATGGCTACACCTTC. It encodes CASSQEQGGYYGYTF.

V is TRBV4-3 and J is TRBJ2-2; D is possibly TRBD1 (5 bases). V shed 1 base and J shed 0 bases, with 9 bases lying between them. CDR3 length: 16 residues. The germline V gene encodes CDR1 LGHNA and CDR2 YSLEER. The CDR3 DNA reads TGCGCCAGCAGCCAAGGTAGGGGCGCGAACACCGGGGAGCTGTTTTTT. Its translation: CASSQGRGANTGELFF.

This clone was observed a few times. CDR3 nucleotide sequence: TGTGCCAGCACCTTACAGGAGGGCTATGGCTACACCTTC. This gives the protein CASTLQEGYGYTF. The rearrangement uses TRBV12-3 or TRBV12-4 and TRBJ1-2, with D perhaps TRBD1 (5 bases). Deletions cut 7 bases from V and 4 bases from J, with 13 bases between. This CDR3 spans 13 amino acids.